The 23 T cell receptor beta chains below were found in one sample sequenced in a study of metastatic and nonmetastatic thyroid tumors. Thyroid surgery was preceded by no treatment in any patient. TCRdb re-called clones via MiXCR from the PCR reads. The sample consists of under 25,000 clones, about 23% of them appearing once. Sequencing was performed on adjacent normal tissue. Source of these receptors: a female donor with papillary thyroid cancer or a benign thyroid nodule (not recorded which). Some clones in this sample may be carry-over from other donors' samples.

The chain joins TRBV30 to TRBJ2-3; unclear D gene. CDR1 is GTSNPN, CDR2 SVGIG, per germline (reference sequence). The CDR3 length is 13 residues. CDR3 loop: CASGWLDTDTQYF. CDR3 in DNA: TGTGCTAGTGGTTGGCTAGACACAGATACGCAGTATTTT.

V and J are TRBV5-1 and TRBJ2-1, with 7 nucleotides matching TRBD2. Germline V CDR1 and CDR2: SGHRS, YFSETQ. Trimming at V came to 2 bases and at J to 7 bases, leaving 18 bases not matched to a gene. There are 18 residues in the CDR3. CDR3 in DNA: TGCGCCAGCAGCTTTAAGCGGGGCCTAGCTAGGGGCGGGAATGAGCAGTTCTTC. It is translated as CASSFKRGLARGGNEQFF.

J is TRBJ1-4 and V is TRBV6-1; maybe TRBD1 (6 bases). The V gene lost 6 bases and the J gene lost 10 bases, with 12 bases spanning the gap. CDR3 size: 12 residues. CDR1 is MNHNS, CDR2 SASEGT, per germline. The CDR3 DNA reads as TGTGCCAGCAGGACAACAGGGAGAAAACTGTTTTTT. It yields the protein CASRTTGRKLFF.

This clone was seen a few times. The CDR3 loop reads CASSSLHTDTQYF. CDR3 sequence (DNA): TGTGCCAGCAGCTCTTTACACACAGATACGCAGTATTTT. The rearrangement uses TRBV7-8 and TRBJ2-3; D is ambiguous. V was cut by 4 bases and J by 2 bases, with 7 bases left in between. Looked up from germline, CDR1 is SGHVS and CDR2 is FQNEAQ. The CDR3 runs to 13 residues.

This clone was recorded many times. The rearrangement uses TRBV9 and TRBJ2-7; 12 nucleotides align to TRBD2. Trimming removed 4 bases from V and 5 bases from J; junction bases left unmatched: 4. CDR1 SGDLS and CDR2 YYNGEE come from the germline V gene. The CDR3 runs to 14 residues. The CDR3: CASSQTSGSHEQYF. DNA for the CDR3: TGTGCCAGCAGCCAGACTAGCGGGAGTCACGAGCAGTACTTC.

Of note for this clone: The germline gene is not matched at one end of the junction; a read error may be the cause. The gene calls are TRBV27 and TRBJ2-7; 8 bases fit TRBD2. The CDR3 extends over 16 amino acids. Germline V gene lookup returns CDR1 MNHEY and CDR2 SMNVEV (reference sequence). The CDR3 DNA is TGTGCCAGCATCTATAGCGGGATCCACTCTGGATACGAGCACTACTTC. Its protein product is CASIYSGIHSGYEHYF.

Note on this clone: This may be a read error, as it is one base from a much larger clone. The same CDR3 also results from other DNA sequences found in this sample. The chain recombines TRBV7-2 with TRBJ2-7, with D perhaps matching TRBD2 (5 bases). CDR3 length: 13 amino acids. Germline lookup yields CDR1 SGHTA and CDR2 FQGNSA. The CDR3 DNA follows: TGTGCCAGCAGCTACGGGCCGGAGGCCGAGCAGTACTTT. It encodes CASSYGPEAEQYF.

In its sample, this clone was seen a few times. Other DNA sequences in this specimen translate into the identical CDR3. This rearrangement joins TRBV28 to TRBJ2-7; TRBD1 or TRBD2 may be the D gene (5 bases each). Germline V gene sequence: CDR1 MDHEN, CDR2 SYDVKM. The CDR3 contains 13 residues. The germline V and J ends were trimmed by 2 bases and 6 bases, with 11 bases remaining between them. The CDR3 coding sequence is TGTGCCAGCAGTTTAGGGACCGCGGGCGAGCAGTACTTC. It codes for CASSLGTAGEQYF.

This clone has a handful of counts. This rearrangement joins TRBV5-1 to TRBJ2-4, with 9 positions matching TRBD1. The CDR3 length is 13 residues. Germline CDR1 and CDR2: SGHRS and YFSETQ. Trimming took 4 bases from V and 6 from J; bases not matched to a gene: 2. CDR3 amino acids: CASSETGGNIQYF. The CDR3 DNA is TGCGCCAGCAGCGAGACAGGGGGAAACATTCAGTACTTC.

In this sample, this clone turned up many times. This specimen includes other DNA sequences encoding the same CDR3. The rearrangement joins TRBV11-2 to TRBJ2-7, with 8 bases that match TRBD1. Per germline, CDR1 SGHAT and CDR2 FQNNGV. V was clipped by 7 bases and J by 4 bases; unmatched bases: 12. This CDR3 comprises 15 residues. The CDR3 DNA sequence: TGTGCCAGCAAACCAGGGGGCGCCGCCCCATACGAGCAGTACTTC. Protein product: CASKPGGAAPYEQYF. Full variable domain (remainder filled in from reference TRBV11-2 and TRBJ2-7): EAGVAQSPRYKIIEKRQSVAFWCNPISGHATLYWYQQILGQGPKLLIQFQNNGVVDDSQLPKDRFSAERLKGVDSTLKIQPAKLEDSAVYLCASKPGGAAPYEQYFGPGTRLTVT.

This clone turned up a few times. Written as DNA, the CDR3 is TGTGCCAGCAGCCCGGGACTAGCGGGAGGGGGTAGGGTCCAAGAGACCCAGTACTTC. Translating gives CASSPGLAGGGRVQETQYF. The genes are TRBV9 and TRBJ2-5, with 16 positions matching TRBD2. Germline CDR1 is SGDLS and CDR2 is YYNGEE. J lost 1 base, V lost 4 bases, and 10 bases had no gene match. The CDR3 is 19 amino acids.

The chain joins TRBV6-5 to TRBJ1-1; perhaps TRBD1 as D (5 bases). V lost 6 bases, J lost 6 bases, and 17 bases lay in between. The germline gives CDR1 MNHEY, CDR2 SVGAGI. CDR3 length: 14 amino acids. The CDR3, as DNA: TGTGCCAGCAGCCACTCACAGGCTAACGCTGAAGCTTTCTTT. Translating it yields CASSHSQANAEAFF.

Relative to its sample, this clone is medium-sized. The CDR3 loop reads CASSFPNRDEQFF. The CDR3 DNA reads TGTGCCAGCAGCTTCCCCAATCGGGATGAGCAGTTCTTC. V gene TRBV7-2 combines with J gene TRBJ2-1; no reliable D call. The V and J ends lost 3 bases and 8 bases respectively, with 11 bases between them. The germline V gene has CDR1 SGHTA and CDR2 FQGNSA. The CDR3 is 13 amino acids.

The rearrangement uses TRBV20-1 and TRBJ2-1; the D gene is possibly TRBD2 (6 bases). This CDR3 has 13 amino acids. CDR1 and CDR2 from the germline V gene are DFQATT and SNEGSKA (reference sequence). Trimming left V 3 bases short and J 7 bases short, with 13 bases between. This chain's CDR3 is CSASGEGRNEQFF. The CDR3 coding sequence is TGCAGTGCTAGCGGGGAAGGGAGGAATGAGCAGTTCTTC.

V and J are TRBV19 and TRBJ1-2; D gene unclear. This CDR3 spans 13 amino acids. Germline V gene sequence: CDR1 LNHDA, CDR2 SQIVND (reference sequence). Trimming left V 4 bases short and J 8 bases short, with 14 bases between. The CDR3 spells CASSNTGSWGYTF. In DNA form, the CDR3 reads TGTGCCAGTAGTAACACTGGGTCTTGGGGCTACACCTTC.

This clone showed up many times. The gene calls are TRBV5-1 and TRBJ2-1; 7 positions match TRBD2. Germline loops: CDR1 SGHRS, CDR2 YFSETQ. V lost 0 bases, J lost 0 bases, and 6 bases stayed unmatched. The length of the CDR3 is 17 residues. CDR3 loop: CASSLGLLASSYNEQFF. CDR3 bases: TGCGCCAGCAGCTTGGGCCTACTAGCGAGCTCCTACAATGAGCAGTTCTTC. Drawing the rest from reference TRBV5-1 and TRBJ2-1, the complete variable domain is KAGVTQTPRYLIKTRGQQVTLSCSPISGHRSVSWYQQTPGQGLQFLFEYFSETQRNKGNFPGRFSGRQFSNSRSEMNVSTLELGDSALYLCASSLGLLASSYNEQFFGPGTRLTVL.

This chain links TRBV11-1 with TRBJ2-1, with D tentatively TRBD1 or TRBD2 (5 bases each). The CDR3 is made up of 15 amino acids. The germline gives CDR1 SGHAT, CDR2 FQDESV (reference sequence). The V end lost 7 bases, the J end lost 4 bases, and 17 bases lay between the germline ends. The CDR3 bases are TGTGCCAGCACCTCTACCGGGACGCATTACAATGAGCAGTTCTTC. It translates to CASTSTGTHYNEQFF.

This clone has a handful of counts. The rearrangement uses TRBV6-2 or TRBV6-3 and TRBJ1-1, with TRBD1 matching 9 bases. Germline V gene sequence: CDR1 MNHEY, CDR2 SVGEGT. The V gene end was trimmed by 8 bases and the J gene end by 0 bases; junction bases not matched to a gene: 7. The CDR3 length is 15 residues. CDR3 amino acids: CASQDRGGMNTEAFF. In DNA, the CDR3 is TGTGCCAGCCAGGACAGGGGCGGCATGAACACTGAAGCTTTCTTT.

This clone was observed a few times. The chain carries TRBV5-1 and TRBJ2-7; a possible D gene is TRBD2 (6 bases). The CDR3 contains 15 residues. The V end lost 3 bases, the J end lost 0 bases, and 13 bases lay between the germline ends. CDR1 is SGHRS and CDR2 is YFSETQ in the germline V gene. The CDR3 DNA sequence: TGCGCCAGCAGCTGGGGGGACCGTAGCTCCTACGAGCAGTACTTC. Translated, it gives CASSWGDRSSYEQYF.

Points on this clone: The junction and the germline gene differ at one end; a read error may be behind it. The chain uses TRBV20-1 and TRBJ2-5; the match to TRBD2 covers 10 bases. This CDR3 is 13 amino acids long. Looked up from germline, CDR1 is DFQATT and CDR2 is SNEGSKA (reference sequence). The CDR3 DNA is TGCAGTTCTAGTCCTAGCGGGAGAGAGACCCAGTACTTC. Its translation is CSSSPSGRETQYF.

This clone was seen a few times. The rearrangement links TRBV28 to TRBJ2-3; maybe TRBD2 (5 bases). Per the germline V gene, CDR1 is MDHEN and CDR2 is SYDVKM. Trimming removed 4 bases at V and 0 bases at J, with 14 bases between. This CDR3 has 16 residues. The CDR3 sequence is CASSYLLLASTDTQYF. The CDR3 DNA follows: TGTGCCAGCAGTTACCTCCTTCTAGCTAGCACAGATACGCAGTATTTT.

This clone has only a few counts. The genes are TRBV27 and TRBJ2-4; D is tentatively TRBD1 or TRBD2 (6 bases each). CDR3 length equals 15 residues. The V end was cut by 6 bases, the J end by 2 bases, with 14 bases between. Germline lookup yields CDR1 MNHEY and CDR2 SMNVEV (reference sequence). The DNA of the CDR3 is TGTGCCAGCAGGAAGGGGGGCCAATCCAAAAACATTCAGTACTTC. Protein sequence: CASRKGGQSKNIQYF.

By sample fraction, this clone is medium-sized. This chain joins TRBV6-2 or TRBV6-3 and TRBJ1-5, with 8 bases identical to TRBD1. This CDR3 has 15 residues. The germline CDR1 and CDR2 sequences are MNHEY and SVGEGT. The J segment lost 2 bases and the V segment lost 4 bases, leaving 4 bases of the junction unmatched. CDR3 sequence reads: CASSSPGQGNQPQHF. CDR3 nucleotide sequence: TGTGCCAGCAGTTCCCCGGGACAGGGCAATCAGCCCCAGCATTTT.